Listed here are 32 T cell receptor beta chains from one sample, sequenced in a study of blood T cell repertoires in COVID-19. TCRdb keeps only in-frame clones here, not all; method: immunoSEQ multiplex PCR. The repertoire holds under 300,000 clones, about 83% seen once, with around 6% in the top ten. The source material was peripheral blood. The receptors shown here come from an elderly man with acute or convalescent COVID-19.

In its sample, this clone was seen a few times. The chain is built from TRBV6-2 or TRBV6-3 and TRBJ2-7; maybe TRBD1 (6 bases). V lost 2 bases and J lost 5, with 13 bases in between. CDR1 and CDR2 (germline): MNHEY, SVGEGT. The CDR3 is 14 amino acids. The CDR3 region is CASSYPNRVNEQYF. The CDR3 DNA reads as TGTGCCAGCAGTTACCCAAACAGGGTCAACGAGCAGTACTTC.

This chain uses TRBV3-1 (or the pseudogene TRBV3-2) with TRBJ1-3; no clear D gene. CDR1 LGHDT and CDR2 YNNKEL come from the germline V gene (reference sequence). Trimming took off 4 bases at V and 0 bases at J, with 4 bases between the two ends. The CDR3 loop spans 13 amino acids. The chain's CDR3 is CASSPLSGNTIYF. The CDR3 nucleotides are TGTGCCAGCAGCCCTCTCTCTGGAAACACCATATATTTT.

V is TRBV4-1 and J is TRBJ1-4; 8 bases match TRBD1. Trimming cost V 5 bases and J 6 bases; bases outside gene matches: 5. The CDR3 length is 14 residues. CDR1 is MGHRA, CDR2 YSYEKL, per germline. CDR3 amino acids: CASSYRGADEKLFF. The DNA for the CDR3 is TGCGCCAGCAGCTACAGGGGGGCGGATGAAAAACTGTTTTTT.

The genes are TRBV29-1 and TRBJ2-3; TRBD1 matches 7 bases. The CDR3 runs 14 residues. Germline assignment: CDR1 SQVTM and CDR2 ANQGSEA. Trimming at V came to 5 bases and at J to 5 bases, leaving 10 bases not matched to a gene. The CDR3 region has the DNA TGCAGCGTTAACCACAGGGGCTTGGGAGATACGCAGTATTTT. Translating it yields CSVNHRGLGDTQYF.

The chain employs TRBV2 and TRBJ1-2, with TRBD1 identical over 7 bases. Germline trimming cut 6 bases from V and 2 bases from J; bases unmatched to any gene: 12. Germline lookup yields CDR1 SNHLY and CDR2 FYNNEI. This CDR3 region has 16 residues. The CDR3 reads CASRVDRAFTNYGYTF. The CDR3 DNA is TGTGCCAGCAGGGTCGACAGGGCCTTTACCAACTATGGCTACACCTTC.

The CDR3 protein is CASSLLRTSGRASEQFF. CDR3 nucleotide sequence: TGTGCCAGCAGCCTTCTTAGGACTAGCGGGAGGGCCAGTGAGCAGTTCTTC. The chain links TRBV11-2 to TRBJ2-1, with 15 bases matching TRBD2. The CDR3 is 17 residues long. The J segment lost 9 bases and the V segment lost 5 bases, leaving 11 bases of the junction unmatched. Germline V CDR1 and CDR2: SGHAT, FQNNGV.

The rearrangement uses TRBV5-1 and TRBJ1-4; 10 bases map to TRBD1. The length of the CDR3 is 14 residues. Looked up from germline, CDR1 is SGHRS and CDR2 is YFSETQ. The trim removed 5 bases at V and 5 bases at J, leaving 3 bases unmatched. The CDR3 loop reads CASRGDRGNEKLFF. Here the CDR3 DNA reads TGCGCCAGCAGAGGGGACAGGGGCAATGAAAAACTGTTTTTT.

V usage is TRBV7-2 and J usage is TRBJ2-1; 11 bases map to TRBD2. The CDR3 length is 16 residues. CDR1 and CDR2 (germline): SGHTA, FQGNSA. The junction had 12 bases not matched to a gene; V was cut back by 4 bases and J by 10 bases. The CDR3 loop is CASSSRLAGHRGEQFF. The DNA of the CDR3 is TGTGCCAGCAGCTCGAGACTAGCGGGGCACCGGGGGGAGCAGTTCTTC.

In its sample, this clone was seen a few times. The chain couples TRBV27 to TRBJ2-5; tentatively, D is TRBD1 (6 bases). CDR1 is MNHEY and CDR2 is SMNVEV in the germline V gene (reference sequence). The CDR3 is made up of 15 amino acids. V was clipped by 3 bases and J by 5 bases, with 16 bases between them. CDR3 bases: TGTGCCAGCAGTTTGTCGGCAGGGGTGTTGGAGACCCAGTACTTC. This sequence encodes CASSLSAGVLETQYF.

This clone was observed once. V usage is TRBV5-1 and J usage is TRBJ2-2, with 7 bases identical to TRBD1. The germline gives CDR1 SGHRS, CDR2 YFSETQ. The CDR3 is 14 residues long. With V trimmed by 3 bases and J by 4 bases, 3 bases remained unmatched. CDR3 in DNA: TGCGCCAGCAGCTCGCAGGGGGTCACCGGGGAGCTGTTTTTT. Protein: CASSSQGVTGELFF.

The chain links TRBV28 to TRBJ2-7; perhaps TRBD1 as D (7 bases). Germline CDR1 is MDHEN and CDR2 is SYDVKM. The CDR3 sequence is 18 residues long. V lost 7 bases and J 2 bases, leaving 27 bases between the germline ends. The CDR3 reads CASTPSGIGAGQTYEQYF. The CDR3 region has the DNA TGTGCCAGCACCCCCTCAGGTATCGGTGCGGGACAGACCTACGAGCAGTACTTC.

The rearrangement uses TRBV6-5 and TRBJ2-7, with 12 nucleotides matching TRBD1. This CDR3 has 14 residues. V shed 5 bases, J shed 5 bases, and the junction held 4 bases outside the gene matches. Germline CDR1 and CDR2: MNHEY and SVGAGI. The CDR3 DNA reads TGTGCCAGCAGTATGGGACAGGGGGCCAACGAGCAGTACTTC. It is translated as CASSMGQGANEQYF.

The chain recombines TRBV9 with TRBJ2-2; 7 positions match TRBD2. Germline V gene data show CDR1 as SGDLS and CDR2 as YYNGEE. V trimming: 1 base; J trimming: 1 base; junction bases outside the gene matches: 4. The CDR3 length is 16 residues. The CDR3 DNA follows: TGTGCCAGCAGCGTATTAAGCGGGGAGAACACCGGGGAGCTGTTTTTT. It encodes CASSVLSGENTGELFF. Full variable domain (missing parts from reference TRBV9 and TRBJ2-2): DSGVTQTPKHLITATGQRVTLRCSPRSGDLSVYWYQQSLDQGLQFLIQYYNGEERAKGNILERFSAQQFPDLHSELNLSSLELGDSALYFCASSVLSGENTGELFFGEGSRLTVL.

The chain employs TRBV6-4 and TRBJ1-2, with D perhaps matching TRBD1 (6 bases). Germline CDR1 and CDR2: MRHNA and SNTAGT. V was pared by 0 bases and J by 8 bases, with 19 bases between. CDR3 length: 16 amino acids. CDR3 in amino acids: CASSDSPLQGLRGYTF. CDR3 nucleotides: TGTGCCAGCAGTGACTCGCCCCTACAGGGCCTGAGGGGCTACACCTTC.

The rearrangement links TRBV27 to TRBJ2-6, with TRBD1 matching 8 bases. The CDR3 length is 17 residues. Germline CDR1 MNHEY, CDR2 SMNVEV (reference sequence). The ends lost 5 bases at V and 4 bases at J; junction bases unmatched: 10. In nucleotides, the CDR3 is TGTGCCAGCAGTCTCCGACAGGGGACGCGGGGGGCCAACGTCCTGACTTTC. Amino acids: CASSLRQGTRGANVLTF.

The chain has TRBV9 and TRBJ2-1; 9 bases are a match to TRBD2. The V gene's germline CDR1 is SGDLS and CDR2 YYNGEE. Unmatched junction bases numbered 14, after V lost 4 bases and J lost 0 bases. The CDR3 sequence is 19 residues long. In DNA, the CDR3 is TGTGCCAGCAGCCCCCGCCCTAGCGGGACCCTGAGCTCCTACAATGAGCAGTTCTTC. It codes for CASSPRPSGTLSSYNEQFF.

V is TRBV5-1 and J is TRBJ2-7; TRBD1 might be the D (5 bases). V was cut by 2 bases and J by 7 bases, with 19 bases left in between. Looked up from germline, CDR1 is SGHRS and CDR2 is YFSETQ. This CDR3 has 15 residues. CDR3 DNA: TGCGCCAGCAGCTTTAATCAGGGCCCTTCCCCAGAGCAGTACTTC. It specifies CASSFNQGPSPEQYF.

The CDR3 spells CASSIDDRVTFF. The CDR3 nucleotides read TGTGCCAGTAGTATAGATGACCGGGTAACTTTCTTT. V gene TRBV19 combines with J gene TRBJ1-1; D is unclear. Germline CDR1 LNHDA, CDR2 SQIVND (reference sequence). Trimming removed 0 bases from V and 12 bases from J, with 11 bases in between. The CDR3 spans 12 residues.

This clone was seen more than once but under ten times. The chain links TRBV29-1 to TRBJ1-1, with TRBD1 matching 12 bases. Trimming cost V 7 bases and J 5 bases; bases outside gene matches: 5. Per the germline V gene, CDR1 is SQVTM and CDR2 is ANQGSEA. The CDR3 runs 13 residues. The CDR3 spells CSAGTGGGTEAFF. The CDR3, as DNA: TGCAGCGCTGGGACAGGGGGCGGAACTGAAGCTTTCTTT.

The chain links TRBV2 to TRBJ2-1; D not certain. The CDR3 contains 14 residues. In germline, CDR1 is SNHLY, CDR2 FYNNEI. Trimming shortened V by 7 bases and J by 2 bases, and 12 bases separated the two germline ends. The CDR3 region is CASTLSEAYNEQFF. Written as DNA, the CDR3 is TGTGCCAGCACCCTTTCCGAGGCCTACAATGAGCAGTTCTTC.

The chain links TRBV5-1 to TRBJ1-1; the D gene is possibly TRBD1 (6 bases). The CDR3 consists of 15 residues. Germline CDR1 SGHRS, CDR2 YFSETQ. Trimming pared 0 bases from V and 5 bases from J, leaving 14 bases between. The CDR3 loop is CASSLEPQGFTEAFF. DNA for the CDR3: TGCGCCAGCAGCTTGGAGCCCCAGGGGTTTACTGAAGCTTTCTTT.

The V and J genes are TRBV6-6 and TRBJ1-6, with 8 nucleotides matching TRBD1. Germline V gene sequence: CDR1 MNHNY, CDR2 SVGAGI (reference sequence). Losses at the gene ends were 6 bases for V and 10 bases for J; bases not matched to a gene: 14. This CDR3 spans 16 amino acids. CDR3 sequence (DNA): TGTGCCAGCAGCCCGACAGGGGCCAGCCAGGCCTCACCCCTCCACTTT. It codes for CASSPTGASQASPLHF.

Concerning this clone: The same CDR3 arises from other DNA sequences in this sample as well. V usage is TRBV28 and J usage is TRBJ2-7; D perhaps matches TRBD2 (6 bases). CDR1 and CDR2 from the germline V gene are MDHEN and SYDVKM. The CDR3 is 15 amino acids. V was shortened by 3 bases and J by 3 bases, with 15 bases between the two germline ends. This chain's CDR3 is CASSLGGTVDYEQYF. The CDR3 DNA reads as TGTGCCAGCAGTTTGGGCGGGACGGTGGACTACGAGCAGTACTTC.

The J gene is TRBJ2-7, the V gene TRBV9; tentative D call: TRBD1 (5 bases). Per the germline V gene, CDR1 is SGDLS and CDR2 is YYNGEE. V was shortened by 3 bases and J by 2 bases, with 12 bases between the two germline ends. The CDR3 extends over 14 amino acids. The CDR3 is CASSADSKTYEQYF. The DNA of the CDR3 is TGTGCCAGCAGCGCAGACAGTAAGACCTACGAGCAGTACTTC. Complete variable domain (other parts from reference TRBV9 and TRBJ2-7): DSGVTQTPKHLITATGQRVTLRCSPRSGDLSVYWYQQSLDQGLQFLIQYYNGEERAKGNILERFSAQQFPDLHSELNLSSLELGDSALYFCASSADSKTYEQYFGPGTRLTVT.

The chain couples TRBV28 to TRBJ2-4; 11 bases match TRBD1. Germline loops: CDR1 MDHEN, CDR2 SYDVKM. V shed 6 bases and J 5 bases; nucleotides not matched to a gene: 6. This CDR3 is 15 amino acids long. DNA of the CDR3: TGTGCCAGCAGACTCGGACAGGGGGCTGAAAACATTCAGTACTTC. Translated: CASRLGQGAENIQYF.

This chain links TRBV4-2 with TRBJ2-7, with D perhaps TRBD2 (6 bases). The germline V gene encodes CDR1 LGHNA and CDR2 YNFKEQ. The CDR3 has 15 amino acids. Trimming pared 1 base from V and 3 bases from J, leaving 13 bases between. CDR3 DNA sequence: TGTGCCAGCAGCCAAGGCCCCCGGGAGCACTACGAGCAGTACTTC. Its protein is CASSQGPREHYEQYF.

The V call is TRBV5-6, the J call TRBJ2-5; D perhaps matches TRBD1 (6 bases). Germline V gene lookup returns CDR1 SGHDT and CDR2 YYEEEE. The CDR3 has 13 residues. The germline V and J ends were trimmed by 1 base and 4 bases, with 8 bases remaining between them. The DNA for the CDR3 is TGTGCCAGCAGCTTGACAGGGCCAGAGACCCAGTACTTC. Translating gives CASSLTGPETQYF.

V is TRBV6-2 or TRBV6-3 and J is TRBJ1-4; 7 bases fit TRBD1. There are 16 residues in the CDR3. V was pared by 5 bases and J by 0 bases, with 6 bases of the junction left unmatched. Germline CDR1 reads MNHEY; CDR2 reads SVGEGT. The CDR3 spells CASSATGRATNEKLFF. In nucleotides, the CDR3 is TGTGCCAGCAGTGCGACAGGGCGAGCAACTAATGAAAAACTGTTTTTT.

This chain joins TRBV10-1 and TRBJ2-1; D is possibly TRBD2 (6 bases). The CDR3 runs to 16 residues. Germline assignment: CDR1 WNHNN and CDR2 SYGVQD (reference sequence). Between the trimmed V and J ends, which lost 7 bases and 8 bases, there was a span of 24 bases. The CDR3 spells CASTNTGVLPFDEQFF. In nucleotides, the CDR3 is TGCGCCAGCACTAACACGGGGGTGCTACCTTTTGATGAGCAGTTCTTC.

V is TRBV6-1 and J is TRBJ1-2, with TRBD1 matching over 10 bases. Per germline, CDR1 MNHNS and CDR2 SASEGT. The V segment lost 1 base and the J segment 4 bases; nucleotides outside the gene matches: 3. This CDR3 region has 15 residues. CDR3 bases: TGTGCCAGCAGTGAAGGGGACAGGGGAGGCTATGGCTACACCTTC. Its protein product is CASSEGDRGGYGYTF.

The rearrangement uses TRBV14 and TRBJ2-1; weak D call: TRBD2 (5 bases). The V and J ends lost 4 bases and 4 bases respectively, with 11 bases between them. The CDR3 spans 14 residues. CDR1 and CDR2 (germline): SGHDN, FVKESK. Written as DNA, the CDR3 is TGTGCCAGCAGCCCGGGAACCGTATACAATGAGCAGTTCTTC. Its translation: CASSPGTVYNEQFF.

This chain links TRBV12-3 or TRBV12-4 with TRBJ1-5; TRBD1 might be the D (5 bases). The CDR3 totals 13 residues. V gave up 7 bases and J gave up 6 bases, with 13 bases separating them. DNA for the CDR3: TGTGCCAGCAACGTTGGGGGAGGTCAGCCCCAGCATTTT. It yields the protein CASNVGGGQPQHF.